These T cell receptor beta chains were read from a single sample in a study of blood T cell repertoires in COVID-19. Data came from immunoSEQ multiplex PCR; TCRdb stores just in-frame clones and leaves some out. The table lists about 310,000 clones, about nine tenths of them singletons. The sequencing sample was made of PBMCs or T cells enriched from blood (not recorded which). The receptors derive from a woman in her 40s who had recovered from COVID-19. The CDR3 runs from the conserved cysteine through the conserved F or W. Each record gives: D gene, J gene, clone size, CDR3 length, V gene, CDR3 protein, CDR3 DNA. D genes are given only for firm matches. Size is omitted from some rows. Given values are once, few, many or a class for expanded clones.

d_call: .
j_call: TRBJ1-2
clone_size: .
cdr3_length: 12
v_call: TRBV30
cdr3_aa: CAWSASGPGYTF
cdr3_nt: TGTGCCTGGAGTGCCAGCGGGCCTGGCTACACCTTC

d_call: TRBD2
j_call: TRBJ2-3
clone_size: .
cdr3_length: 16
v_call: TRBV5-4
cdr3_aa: CASSSSSGLSTDTQYF
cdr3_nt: TGTGCCAGCAGTTCCTCTAGCGGTCTTAGCACAGATACGCAGTATTTT

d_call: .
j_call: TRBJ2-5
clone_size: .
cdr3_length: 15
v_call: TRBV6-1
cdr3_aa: CASSEGSDRRETQYF
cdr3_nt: TGTGCCAGCAGTGAAGGGTCTGACAGACGCGAGACCCAGTACTTC

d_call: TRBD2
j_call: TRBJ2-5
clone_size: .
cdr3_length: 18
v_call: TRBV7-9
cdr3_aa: CASSTWGGREESQETQYF
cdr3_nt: TGTGCCAGCAGCACCTGGGGGGGTAGGGAGGAGTCCCAAGAGACCCAGTACTTC

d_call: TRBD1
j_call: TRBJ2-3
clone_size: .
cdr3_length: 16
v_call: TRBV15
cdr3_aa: CATSRSGTGSTDTQYF
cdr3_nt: TGTGCCACCAGCAGATCGGGGACAGGGAGCACAGATACGCAGTATTTT

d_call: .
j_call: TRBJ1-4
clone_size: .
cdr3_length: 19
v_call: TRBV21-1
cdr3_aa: CASSKAGTGGDRTNEKLFF
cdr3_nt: TGTGCCAGCAGCAAAGCGGGGACAGGGGGCGATCGAACTAATGAAAAACTGTTTTTT

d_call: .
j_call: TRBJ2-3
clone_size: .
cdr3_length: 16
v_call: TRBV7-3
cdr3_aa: CASSPSGWSSTDTQYF
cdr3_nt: TGTGCCAGCAGCCCAAGCGGATGGAGTAGCACAGATACGCAGTATTTT

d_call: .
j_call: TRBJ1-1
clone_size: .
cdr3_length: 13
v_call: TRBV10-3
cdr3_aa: CAITGGANTEAFF
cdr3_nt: TGTGCCATCACCGGCGGGGCGAACACTGAAGCTTTCTTT

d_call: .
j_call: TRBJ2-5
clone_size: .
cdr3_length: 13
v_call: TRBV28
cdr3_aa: CASSTTVGETQYF
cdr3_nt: TGTGCCAGCAGTACGACAGTGGGAGAGACCCAGTACTTC

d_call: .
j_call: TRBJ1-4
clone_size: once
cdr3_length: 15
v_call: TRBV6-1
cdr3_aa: CASSEGPSGNEKLFF
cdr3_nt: TGTGCCAGCAGTGAGGGGCCTTCTGGGAATGAAAAACTGTTTTTT

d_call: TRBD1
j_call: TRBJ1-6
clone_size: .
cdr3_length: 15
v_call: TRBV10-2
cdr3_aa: CASRDMTGRNSPLHF
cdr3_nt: TGCGCCAGCAGGGATATGACAGGGCGGAATTCACCCCTCCACTTT

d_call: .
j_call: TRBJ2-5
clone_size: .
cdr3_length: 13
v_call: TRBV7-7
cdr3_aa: CASSPGVWETQYF
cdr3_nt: TGTGCTAGCAGCCCAGGGGTATGGGAGACCCAGTACTTC

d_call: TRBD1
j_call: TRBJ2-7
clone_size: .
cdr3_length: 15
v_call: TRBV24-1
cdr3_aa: CATSDPGQPIYEQYF
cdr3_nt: TGTGCCACCAGTGACCCGGGACAGCCAATATACGAGCAGTACTTC

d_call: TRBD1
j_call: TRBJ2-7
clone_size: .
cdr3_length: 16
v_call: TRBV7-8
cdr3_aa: CASSTQGGQGFYEQYF
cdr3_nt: TGTGCCAGCAGCACCCAGGGGGGACAGGGTTTCTACGAGCAGTACTTC

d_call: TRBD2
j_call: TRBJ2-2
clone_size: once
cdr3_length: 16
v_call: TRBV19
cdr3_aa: CASSPLRGVATGELFF
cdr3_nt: TGTGCCAGTAGTCCCCTCCGGGGGGTAGCCACCGGGGAGCTGTTTTTT

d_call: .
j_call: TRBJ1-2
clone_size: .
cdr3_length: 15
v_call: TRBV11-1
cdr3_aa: CASSFNPDSPYGYTF
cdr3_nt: TGTGCCAGCAGCTTTAACCCGGACAGCCCCTATGGCTACACCTTC

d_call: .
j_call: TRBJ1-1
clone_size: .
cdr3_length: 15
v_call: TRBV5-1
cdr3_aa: CASSLAGGRPPEAFF
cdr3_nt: TGCGCCAGCAGCTTGGCCGGAGGCCGGCCCCCTGAAGCTTTCTTT

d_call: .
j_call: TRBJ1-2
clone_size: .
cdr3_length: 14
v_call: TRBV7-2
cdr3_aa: CASSLSVGLYGYTF
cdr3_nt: TGTGCCAGCAGCTTATCCGTCGGACTCTATGGCTACACCTTC

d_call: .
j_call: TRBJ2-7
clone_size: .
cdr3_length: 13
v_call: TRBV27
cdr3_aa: CASSLRGRSEQYF
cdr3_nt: TGTGCCAGCAGTTTAAGGGGCAGGAGCGAGCAGTACTTC

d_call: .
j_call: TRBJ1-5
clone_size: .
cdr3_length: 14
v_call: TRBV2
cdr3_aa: CASGTPGPNQPQHF
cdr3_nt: TGTGCCAGCGGGACTCCAGGGCCCAATCAGCCCCAGCATTTT

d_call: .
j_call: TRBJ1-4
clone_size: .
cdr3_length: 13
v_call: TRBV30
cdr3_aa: CAWTGGVDEKLFF
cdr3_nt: TGTGCCTGGACTGGGGGCGTGGATGAAAAACTGTTTTTT

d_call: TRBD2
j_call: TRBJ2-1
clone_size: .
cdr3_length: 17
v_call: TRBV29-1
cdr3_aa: CSVRTSGGAKGFNEQFF
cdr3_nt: TGCAGCGTGCGGACTAGCGGGGGGGCCAAGGGTTTCAATGAGCAGTTCTTC

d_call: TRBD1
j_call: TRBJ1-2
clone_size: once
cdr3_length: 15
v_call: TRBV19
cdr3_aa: CASRTLRTGIYGYTF
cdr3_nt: TGTGCCAGTAGGACCCTCCGGACAGGGATTTATGGCTACACCTTC

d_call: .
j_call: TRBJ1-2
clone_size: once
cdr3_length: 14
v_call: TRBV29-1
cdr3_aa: CSVLTASPLSGYTF
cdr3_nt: TGCAGCGTCCTGACAGCGTCACCGCTATCTGGCTACACCTTC

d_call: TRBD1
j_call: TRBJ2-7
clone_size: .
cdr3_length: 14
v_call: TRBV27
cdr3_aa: CASSTRGHPYEQYF
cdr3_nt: TGTGCCAGCAGTACCAGGGGGCACCCCTACGAGCAGTACTTC

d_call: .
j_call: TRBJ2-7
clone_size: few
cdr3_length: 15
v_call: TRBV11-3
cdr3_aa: CASSLTAAVSYEQYF
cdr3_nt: TGTGCCAGCAGCCTCACCGCGGCAGTCTCCTACGAGCAGTACTTC

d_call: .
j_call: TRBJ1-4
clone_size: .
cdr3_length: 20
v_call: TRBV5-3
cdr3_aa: CARSGLGGRDGLATNEKLFF
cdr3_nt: TGTGCCAGAAGCGGTCTTGGGGGCCGGGACGGCCTTGCAACTAATGAAAAACTGTTTTTT

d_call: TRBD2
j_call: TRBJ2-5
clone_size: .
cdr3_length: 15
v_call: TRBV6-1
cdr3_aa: CASSELAGGEETQYF
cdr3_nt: TGTGCCAGCAGTGAACTAGCGGGGGGGGAAGAGACCCAGTACTTC

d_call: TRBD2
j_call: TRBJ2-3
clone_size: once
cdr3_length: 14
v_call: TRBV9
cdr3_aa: CASTSGGAPDTQYF
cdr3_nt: TGTGCCAGCACTAGCGGGGGGGCCCCAGATACGCAGTATTTT

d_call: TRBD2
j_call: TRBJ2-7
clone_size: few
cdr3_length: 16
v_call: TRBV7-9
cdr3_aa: CASSPTVLAGGNEQYF
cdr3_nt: TGTGCCAGCAGCCCGACGGTGCTAGCGGGAGGCAACGAGCAGTACTTC

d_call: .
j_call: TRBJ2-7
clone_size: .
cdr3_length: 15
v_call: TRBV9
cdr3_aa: CASSVGPLAVNEQYF
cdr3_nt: TGTGCCAGCAGCGTAGGTCCACTAGCCGTTAACGAGCAGTACTTC

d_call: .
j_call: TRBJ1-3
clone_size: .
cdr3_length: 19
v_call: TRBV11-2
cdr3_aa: CASSLDRLEVFSSGNTIYF
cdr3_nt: TGTGCCAGCAGCTTAGACCGGCTCGAGGTTTTTTCGAGTGGAAACACCATATATTTT

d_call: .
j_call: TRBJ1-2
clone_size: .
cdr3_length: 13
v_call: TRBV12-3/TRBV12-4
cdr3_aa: CASSLQGSYGYTF
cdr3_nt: TGTGCCAGCAGTTTACAGGGTAGCTATGGCTACACCTTC

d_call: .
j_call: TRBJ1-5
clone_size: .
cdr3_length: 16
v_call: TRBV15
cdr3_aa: CATSRWEWAENQPQHF
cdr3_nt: TGTGCCACCAGCAGGTGGGAGTGGGCAGAGAATCAGCCCCAGCATTTT

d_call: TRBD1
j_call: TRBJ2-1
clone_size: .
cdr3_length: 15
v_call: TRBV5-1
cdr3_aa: CASSPALQGADEQFF
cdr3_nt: TGCGCCAGCAGCCCCGCTTTACAGGGGGCCGATGAGCAGTTCTTC

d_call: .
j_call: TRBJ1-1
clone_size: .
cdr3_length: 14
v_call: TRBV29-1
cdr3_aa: CSVERLRMNTEAFF
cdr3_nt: TGCAGCGTTGAAAGACTGAGAATGAACACTGAAGCTTTCTTT

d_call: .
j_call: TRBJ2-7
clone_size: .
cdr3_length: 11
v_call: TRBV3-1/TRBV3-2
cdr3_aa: CASSSSYEQYF
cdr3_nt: TGTGCCAGCTCTAGCTCCTACGAGCAGTACTTC

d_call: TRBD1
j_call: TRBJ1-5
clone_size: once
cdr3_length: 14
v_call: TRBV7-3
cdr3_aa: CASSPGQGWQPQHF
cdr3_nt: TGTGCCAGCAGCCCGGGACAGGGCTGGCAGCCCCAGCATTTT

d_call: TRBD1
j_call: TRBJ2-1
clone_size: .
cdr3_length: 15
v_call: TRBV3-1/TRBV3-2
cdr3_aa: CASSRVTGDYNEQFF
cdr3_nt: TGTGCCAGCAGCCGAGTGACAGGGGATTACAATGAGCAGTTCTTC

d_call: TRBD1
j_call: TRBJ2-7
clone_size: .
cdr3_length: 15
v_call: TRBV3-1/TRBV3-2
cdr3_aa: CASSRLQGASYEQYF
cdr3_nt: TGTGCCAGCAGCCGACTACAGGGGGCGAGTTACGAGCAGTACTTC

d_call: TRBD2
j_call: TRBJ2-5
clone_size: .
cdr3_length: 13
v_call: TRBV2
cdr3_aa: CASKREGLETQYF
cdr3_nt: TGTGCCTCAAAGCGGGAGGGCCTAGAGACCCAGTACTTC

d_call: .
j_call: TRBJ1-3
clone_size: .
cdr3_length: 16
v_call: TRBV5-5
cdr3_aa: CASSLWGTSSGNTIYF
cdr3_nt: TGTGCCAGCAGCTTGTGGGGGACAAGTTCTGGAAACACCATATATTTT

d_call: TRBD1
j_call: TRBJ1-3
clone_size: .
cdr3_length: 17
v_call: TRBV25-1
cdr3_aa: CASSERYRQGTGNTIYF
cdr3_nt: TGTGCCAGCAGTGAACGATATCGACAGGGCACGGGAAACACCATATATTTT

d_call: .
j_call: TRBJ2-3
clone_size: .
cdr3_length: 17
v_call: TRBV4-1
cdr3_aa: CASSQPPWGGSTDTQYF
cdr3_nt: TGCGCCAGCAGCCAGCCCCCCTGGGGCGGCAGCACAGATACGCAGTATTTT

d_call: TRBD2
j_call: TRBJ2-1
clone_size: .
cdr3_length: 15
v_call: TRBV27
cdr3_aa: CASSLGLAGSNEQFF
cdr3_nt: TGTGCCAGCAGTTTAGGACTAGCGGGCAGTAATGAGCAGTTCTTC

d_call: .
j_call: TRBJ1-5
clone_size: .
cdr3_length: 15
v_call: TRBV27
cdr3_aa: CASSPDRIFNQPQHF
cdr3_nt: TGTGCCAGCAGTCCAGACAGGATCTTCAATCAGCCCCAGCATTTT

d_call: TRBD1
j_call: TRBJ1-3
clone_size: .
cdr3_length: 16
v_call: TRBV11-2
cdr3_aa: CASSSRNRGMGNTIYF
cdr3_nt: TGTGCCAGCAGCTCCCGAAACAGGGGGATGGGAAACACCATATATTTT

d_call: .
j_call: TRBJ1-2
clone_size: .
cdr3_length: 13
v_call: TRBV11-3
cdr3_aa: CASSLSSGYGYTF
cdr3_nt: TGTGCCAGCAGCTTAAGTAGCGGGTATGGCTACACCTTC

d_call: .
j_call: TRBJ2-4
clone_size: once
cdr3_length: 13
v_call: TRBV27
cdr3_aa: CASSLVAKNIQYF
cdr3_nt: TGTGCCAGCAGCCTCGTAGCCAAAAACATTCAGTACTTC

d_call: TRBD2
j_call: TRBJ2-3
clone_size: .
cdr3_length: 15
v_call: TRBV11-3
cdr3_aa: CASSQGLAGIDTQYF
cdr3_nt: TGTGCCAGCAGCCAGGGACTAGCGGGCATAGATACGCAGTATTTT

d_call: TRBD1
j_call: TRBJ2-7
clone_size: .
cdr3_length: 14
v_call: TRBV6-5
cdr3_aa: CASSQDRQSYEQYF
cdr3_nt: TGTGCCAGCAGCCAGGACAGGCAGTCCTACGAGCAGTACTTC

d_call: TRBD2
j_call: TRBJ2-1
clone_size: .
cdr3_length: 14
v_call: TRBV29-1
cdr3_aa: CSVVSTSGRNEQFF
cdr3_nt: TGCAGCGTCGTGTCGACTAGCGGGAGGAATGAGCAGTTCTTC

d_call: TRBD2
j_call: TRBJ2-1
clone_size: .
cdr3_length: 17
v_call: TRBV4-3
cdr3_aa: CASSQEIAGVSYNEQFF
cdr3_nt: TGCGCCAGCAGCCAAGAAATAGCGGGGGTCTCCTACAATGAGCAGTTCTTC

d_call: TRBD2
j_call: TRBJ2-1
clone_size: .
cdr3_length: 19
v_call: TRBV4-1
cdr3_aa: CASRRDLGSSGSSYNEQFF
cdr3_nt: TGCGCCAGCAGAAGGGATCTGGGGAGTAGCGGGAGCTCCTACAATGAGCAGTTCTTC

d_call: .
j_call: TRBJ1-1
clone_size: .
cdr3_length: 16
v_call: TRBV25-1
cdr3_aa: CASSQGRRGVNTEAFF
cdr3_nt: TGTGCCAGCAGTCAGGGGCGCAGGGGAGTGAACACTGAAGCTTTCTTT

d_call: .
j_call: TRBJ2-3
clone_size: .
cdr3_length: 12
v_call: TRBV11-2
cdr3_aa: CASSTSGNTQYF
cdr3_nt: TGTGCCAGCAGCACCTCAGGGAATACGCAGTATTTT

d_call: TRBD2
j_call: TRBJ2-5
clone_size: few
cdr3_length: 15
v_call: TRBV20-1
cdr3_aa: CSASMLAVTTKTQYF
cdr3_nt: TGCAGTGCTAGTATGCTAGCGGTTACCACAAAGACCCAGTACTTC

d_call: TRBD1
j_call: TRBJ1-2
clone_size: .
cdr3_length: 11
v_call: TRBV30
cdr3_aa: CASIRGNGYTF
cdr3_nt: TGTGCCTCTATCAGGGGGAATGGCTACACCTTC

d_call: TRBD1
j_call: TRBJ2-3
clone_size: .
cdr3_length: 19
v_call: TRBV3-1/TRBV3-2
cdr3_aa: CASSQPLGTGGFSTDTQYF
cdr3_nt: TGTGCCAGCAGCCAACCCCTGGGGACAGGGGGATTCAGCACAGATACGCAGTATTTT

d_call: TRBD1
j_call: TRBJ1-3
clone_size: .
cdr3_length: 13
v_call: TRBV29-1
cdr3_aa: CSVGQSSGNTIYF
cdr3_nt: TGCAGCGTGGGACAGTCTTCTGGAAACACCATATATTTT